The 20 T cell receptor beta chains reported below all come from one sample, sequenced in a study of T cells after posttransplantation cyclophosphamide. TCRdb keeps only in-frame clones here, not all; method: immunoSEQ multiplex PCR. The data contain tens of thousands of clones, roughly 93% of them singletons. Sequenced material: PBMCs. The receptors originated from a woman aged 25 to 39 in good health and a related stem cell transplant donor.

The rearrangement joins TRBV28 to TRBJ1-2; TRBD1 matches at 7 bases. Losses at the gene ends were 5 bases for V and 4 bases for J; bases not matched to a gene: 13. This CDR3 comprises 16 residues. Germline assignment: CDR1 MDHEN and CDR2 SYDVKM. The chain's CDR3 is CASSTSGQAYFYGYTF. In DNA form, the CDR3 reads TGTGCCAGCAGTACGTCCGGACAGGCTTATTTCTATGGCTACACCTTC.

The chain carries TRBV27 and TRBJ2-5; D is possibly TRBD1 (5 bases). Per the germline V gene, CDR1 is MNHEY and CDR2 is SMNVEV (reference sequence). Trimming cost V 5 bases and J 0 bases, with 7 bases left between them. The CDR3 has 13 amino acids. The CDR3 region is CASSRTYQETQYF. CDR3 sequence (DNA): TGTGCCAGCAGTCGGACATACCAAGAGACCCAGTACTTC.

CDR3 DNA sequence: TGTGCCAGCAGCTTAGCGGGAGACAGGGTTAATTCACCCCTCCACTTT. It yields the protein CASSLAGDRVNSPLHF. J is TRBJ1-6 and V is TRBV7-6, with 7 bases identical to TRBD1. This CDR3 has 16 residues. CDR1 is SGHVS, CDR2 FNYEAQ, per germline. Unmatched junction bases numbered 5, after V lost 0 bases and J lost 6 bases.

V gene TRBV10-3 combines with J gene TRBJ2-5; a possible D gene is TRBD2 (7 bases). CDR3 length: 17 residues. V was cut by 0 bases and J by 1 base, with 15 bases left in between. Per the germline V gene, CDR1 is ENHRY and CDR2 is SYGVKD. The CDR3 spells CAISESAGAGSQETQYF. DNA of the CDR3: TGTGCCATCAGTGAGTCGGCGGGGGCGGGGAGCCAAGAGACCCAGTACTTC.

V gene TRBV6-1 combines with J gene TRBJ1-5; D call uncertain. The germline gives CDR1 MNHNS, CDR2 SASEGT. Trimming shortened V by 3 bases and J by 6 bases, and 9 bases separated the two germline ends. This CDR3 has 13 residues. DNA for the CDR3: TGTGCCAGCAGTGACCCCAGATTTCAGCCCCAGCATTTT. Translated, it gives CASSDPRFQPQHF.

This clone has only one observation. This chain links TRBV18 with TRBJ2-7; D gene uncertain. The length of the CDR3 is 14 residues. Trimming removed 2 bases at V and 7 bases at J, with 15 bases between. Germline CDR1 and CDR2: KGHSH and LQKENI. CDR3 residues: CASSPRQESREQYF. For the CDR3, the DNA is TGTGCCAGCTCACCAAGGCAGGAGAGTCGAGAGCAGTACTTC.

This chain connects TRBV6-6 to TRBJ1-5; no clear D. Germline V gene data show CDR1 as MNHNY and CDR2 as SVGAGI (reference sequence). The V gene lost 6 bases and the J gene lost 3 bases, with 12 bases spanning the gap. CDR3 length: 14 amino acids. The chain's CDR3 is CASRNQAFNQPQHF. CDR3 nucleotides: TGTGCCAGCAGAAACCAGGCCTTCAATCAGCCCCAGCATTTT.

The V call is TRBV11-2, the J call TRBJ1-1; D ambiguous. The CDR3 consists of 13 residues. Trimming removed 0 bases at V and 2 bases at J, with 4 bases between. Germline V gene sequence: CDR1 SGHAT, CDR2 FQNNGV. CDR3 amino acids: CASSLDLNTEAFF. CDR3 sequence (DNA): TGTGCCAGCAGCTTAGACCTAAACACTGAAGCTTTCTTT. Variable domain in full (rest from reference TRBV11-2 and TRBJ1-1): EAGVAQSPRYKIIEKRQSVAFWCNPISGHATLYWYQQILGQGPKLLIQFQNNGVVDDSQLPKDRFSAERLKGVDSTLKIQPAKLEDSAVYLCASSLDLNTEAFFGQGTRLTVV.

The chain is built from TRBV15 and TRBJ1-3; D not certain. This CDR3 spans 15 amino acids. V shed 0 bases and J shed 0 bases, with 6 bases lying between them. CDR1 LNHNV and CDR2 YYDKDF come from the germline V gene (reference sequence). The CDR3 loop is CATSRDRDSGNTIYF. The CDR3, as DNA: TGTGCCACCAGCAGAGATCGGGACTCTGGAAACACCATATATTTT. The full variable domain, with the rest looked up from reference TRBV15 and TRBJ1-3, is DAMVIQNPRYQVTQFGKPVTLSCSQTLNHNVMYWYQQKSSQAPKLLFHYYDKDFNNEADTPDNFQSRRPNTSFCFLDIRSPGLGDTAMYLCATSRDRDSGNTIYFGEGSWLTVV.

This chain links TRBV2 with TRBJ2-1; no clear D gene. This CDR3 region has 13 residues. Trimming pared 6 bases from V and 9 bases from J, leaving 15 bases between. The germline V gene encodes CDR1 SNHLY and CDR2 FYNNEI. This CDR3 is CASSVRSGGEQFF. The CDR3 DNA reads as TGTGCCAGCAGCGTTAGATCTGGCGGTGAGCAGTTCTTC.

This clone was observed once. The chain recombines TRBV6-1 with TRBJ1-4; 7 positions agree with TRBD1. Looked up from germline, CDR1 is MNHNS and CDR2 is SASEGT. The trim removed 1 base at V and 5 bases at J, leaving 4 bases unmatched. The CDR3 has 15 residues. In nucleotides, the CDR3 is TGTGCCAGCAGTGAAGGGAGGGGGCAGAATGAAAAACTGTTTTTT. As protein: CASSEGRGQNEKLFF.

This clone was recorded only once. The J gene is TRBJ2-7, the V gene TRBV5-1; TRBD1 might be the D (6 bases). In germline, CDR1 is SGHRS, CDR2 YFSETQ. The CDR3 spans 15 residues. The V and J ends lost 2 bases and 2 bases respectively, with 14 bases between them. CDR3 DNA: TGCGCCAGCAGCTTACGGGACACGGACCCCTACGAGCAGTACTTC. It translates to CASSLRDTDPYEQYF.

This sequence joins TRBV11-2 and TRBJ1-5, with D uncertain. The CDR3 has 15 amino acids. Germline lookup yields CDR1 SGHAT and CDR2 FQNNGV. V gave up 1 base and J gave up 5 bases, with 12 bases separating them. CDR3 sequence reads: CASSLGAGYYQPQHF. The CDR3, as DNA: TGTGCCAGCAGCTTAGGTGCCGGGTACTATCAGCCCCAGCATTTT.

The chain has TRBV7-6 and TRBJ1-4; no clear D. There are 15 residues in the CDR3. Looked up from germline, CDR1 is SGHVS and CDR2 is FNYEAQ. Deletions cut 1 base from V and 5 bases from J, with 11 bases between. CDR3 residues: CASSLGSGVNEKLFF. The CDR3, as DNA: TGTGCCAGCAGCTTAGGATCTGGGGTAAATGAAAAACTGTTTTTT.

This CDR3 is CASSLETGGTYGYTF. Here the CDR3 DNA reads TGCGCCAGCAGCTTGGAAACAGGGGGTACTTATGGCTACACCTTC. This chain joins TRBV5-1 and TRBJ1-2, with 8 bases that match TRBD1. CDR1 SGHRS and CDR2 YFSETQ come from the germline V gene. The J segment lost 5 bases and the V segment lost 0 bases, leaving 6 bases of the junction unmatched. The CDR3 has 15 residues.

This chain's CDR3 is CASSSGSQNTEAFF. The CDR3 DNA reads as TGTGCCAGCAGTTCGGGCAGTCAGAACACTGAAGCTTTCTTT. The V gene is TRBV28, the J gene TRBJ1-1; D gene ambiguous. Trimming cost V 4 bases and J 1 base, with 10 bases left between them. The CDR3 covers 14 residues. Germline V lookup: CDR1 MDHEN, CDR2 SYDVKM.

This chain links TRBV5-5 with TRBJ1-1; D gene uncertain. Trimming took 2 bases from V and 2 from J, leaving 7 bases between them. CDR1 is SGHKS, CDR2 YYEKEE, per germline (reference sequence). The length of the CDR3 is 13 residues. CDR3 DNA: TGTGCCAGCAGCTTCATGGGAAACACTGAAGCTTTCTTT. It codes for CASSFMGNTEAFF. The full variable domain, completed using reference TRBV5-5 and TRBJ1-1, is DAGVTQSPTHLIKTRGQQVTLRCSPISGHKSVSWYQQVLGQGPQFIFQYYEKEERGRGNFPDRFSARQFPNYSSELNVNALLLGDSALYLCASSFMGNTEAFFGQGTRLTVV.

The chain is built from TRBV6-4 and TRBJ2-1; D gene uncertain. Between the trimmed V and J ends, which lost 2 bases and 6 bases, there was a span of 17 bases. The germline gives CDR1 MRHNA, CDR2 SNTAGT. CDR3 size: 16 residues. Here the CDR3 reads CASSDSPDGGFNEQFF. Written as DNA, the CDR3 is TGTGCCAGCAGTGACAGTCCGGACGGCGGTTTCAATGAGCAGTTCTTC.

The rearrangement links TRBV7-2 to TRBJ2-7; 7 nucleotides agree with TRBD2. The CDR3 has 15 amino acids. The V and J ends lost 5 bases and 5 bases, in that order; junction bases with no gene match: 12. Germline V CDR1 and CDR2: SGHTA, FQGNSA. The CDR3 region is CASSRDGRGFDEQYF. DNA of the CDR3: TGTGCCAGCAGCCGGGATGGGAGGGGATTCGACGAGCAGTACTTC.

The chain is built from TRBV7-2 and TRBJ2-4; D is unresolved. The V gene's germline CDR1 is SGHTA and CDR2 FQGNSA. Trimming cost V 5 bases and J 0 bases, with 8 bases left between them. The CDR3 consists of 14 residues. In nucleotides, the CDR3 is TGTGCCAGCAGCCTTGCAGTAGCCAAAAACATTCAGTACTTC. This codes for CASSLAVAKNIQYF.